This T cell receptor (beta chain) was found in a study of blood T cell repertoires in COVID-19. Some clones are missing from TCRdb's copy, which holds only in-frame ones; the method was immunoSEQ multiplex PCR. This sample yields about 46,000 clones, of which approximately 90% are seen a single time; around 8.7% belongs to the top ten. Germline trimming cut 4 bases from V and 3 bases from J; bases unmatched to any gene: 9. The CDR3 has 17 amino acids. Germline V gene data show CDR1 as SGHNT and CDR2 as YYREEE (reference sequence). This clonotype was obtained from a man aged 50 to 60 with active COVID-19. The V call is TRBV5-4, the J call TRBJ2-3; 12 bases fit TRBD2. The sample consisted of peripheral blood. This CDR3 is CASSLMTSGRRTDTQYF. The CDR3 region has the DNA TGTGCCAGCAGCCTGATGACTAGCGGGAGACGGACAGATACGCAGTATTTT. The full variable domain, completed using reference TRBV5-4 and TRBJ2-3, is ETGVTQSPTHLIKTRGQQVTLRCSSQSGHNTVSWYQQALGQGPQFIFQYYREEENGRGNFPPRFSGLQFPNYSSELNVNALELDDSALYLCASSLMTSGRRTDTQYFGPGTRLTVL.